This entry lists 18 T cell receptor beta chains sequenced from one sample in a study of sequential checkpoint blockade in melanoma. Treatment of the sample: randomized to nivolumab then ipilimumab (arm A) or the reverse (arm B). Sequenced by immunoSEQ multiplex PCR; TCRdb stores in-frame clones only, minus some. The table lists about 2,400 clones, roughly 26% of them singletons. The specimen comprised tumor tissue (inferred from file names), sampled from a patient given nivolumab and ipilimumab in sequence. Receptors were obtained from a human donor with melanoma.

The chain is built from TRBV6-8 and TRBJ1-4; D is perhaps TRBD1 (5 bases). V was shortened by 2 bases and J by 8 bases, with 18 bases between the two germline ends. Germline CDR1 is MNHGY and CDR2 is SAAAGT. The CDR3 length is 16 residues. The CDR3, as DNA: TGTGCCAGCAGTTACACCTGGGACCGGGAGAGGGAAAAACTGTTTTTT. Protein sequence: CASSYTWDREREKLFF.

This clone was detected only a few times. The V and J genes are TRBV6-8 and TRBJ2-3; the D gene is possibly TRBD1 (6 bases). Germline V gene data show CDR1 as MNHGY and CDR2 as SAAAGT. The CDR3 has 15 residues. V was trimmed by 4 bases and J by 4 bases, leaving 15 bases between them. Here the CDR3 reads CASSSAGDPPDTQYF. The CDR3 coding sequence is TGTGCCAGCAGTTCGGCAGGGGACCCCCCAGATACGCAGTATTTT.

The V gene is TRBV9, the J gene TRBJ1-4, with 10 bases fitting TRBD1. The CDR3 has 15 residues. Trimming cost V 3 bases and J 6 bases; bases outside gene matches: 5. Germline CDR1 and CDR2: SGDLS and YYNGEE. The CDR3: CASSALGTGDEKLFF. Written as DNA, the CDR3 is TGTGCCAGCAGCGCGCTCGGGACAGGGGATGAAAAACTGTTTTTT.

This clone counts as medium-sized. The gene calls are TRBV11-3 and TRBJ2-1; D might be TRBD2 (5 bases). There are 15 residues in the CDR3. The V gene lost 5 bases and the J gene lost 0 bases, with 11 bases spanning the gap. CDR1 is SGHNT, CDR2 YENEEA, per germline. DNA of the CDR3: TGTGCCAGCAGCCCGGGGTTGGCCTCCTACAATGAGCAGTTCTTC. Its translation: CASSPGLASYNEQFF.

The chain combines TRBV18 with TRBJ2-1; D is unresolved. Germline V gene lookup returns CDR1 KGHSH and CDR2 LQKENI. The V end was cut by 1 base, the J end by 9 bases, with 7 bases between. The length of the CDR3 is 12 residues. The CDR3 nucleotides read TGTGCCAGCTCACCACTGAGTCCTGAGCAGTTCTTC. It specifies CASSPLSPEQFF.

The rearrangement joins TRBV30 to TRBJ1-3; 8 nucleotides match TRBD1. This CDR3 region has 14 residues. Germline assignment: CDR1 GTSNPN and CDR2 SVGIG (reference sequence). The trim removed 1 base at V and 2 bases at J, leaving 1 base unmatched. As DNA, the CDR3 is TGTGCCTGGAGTGGACAGGGGACTGGAAACACCATATATTTT. Protein: CAWSGQGTGNTIYF. Filled out from reference TRBV30 and TRBJ1-3, the complete variable domain reads SQTIHQWPATLVQPVGSPLSLECTVEGTSNPNLYWYRQAAGRGLQLLFYSVGIGQISSEVPQNLSASRPQDRQFILSSKKLLLSDSGFYLCAWSGQGTGNTIYFGEGSWLTVV.

The rearrangement uses TRBV30 and TRBJ1-2; D possibly corresponds to TRBD1 (6 bases). V lost 4 bases, J lost 3 bases, and 9 bases lay in between. The CDR3 totals 12 residues. Germline assignment: CDR1 GTSNPN and CDR2 SVGIG (reference sequence). Here the CDR3 reads CAWNREDYGYTF. The DNA of the CDR3 is TGTGCCTGGAACAGGGAAGACTATGGCTACACCTTC.

This clone came up a few times. V and J are TRBV7-6 and TRBJ2-1, with TRBD2 identical over 11 bases. V shed 6 bases, J shed 0 bases, and the junction held 4 bases outside the gene matches. Per germline, CDR1 SGHVS and CDR2 FNYEAQ. This CDR3 has 16 residues. CDR3 region: CASRPSGGYSYNEQFF. CDR3 DNA sequence: TGTGCCAGCAGACCTAGCGGGGGGTACTCCTACAATGAGCAGTTCTTC.

The sample holds a few counts of this clone. The rearrangement links TRBV9 to TRBJ2-3; a weak D match, TRBD2 (6 bases). CDR1 and CDR2 from the germline V gene are SGDLS and YYNGEE. Between the trimmed V and J ends, which lost 6 bases and 7 bases, there was a span of 12 bases. CDR3 size: 12 residues. CDR3 nucleotides: TGTGCCAGCAAGTTGGAGGGGAATACGCAGTATTTT. Translated, it gives CASKLEGNTQYF.

The J gene is TRBJ1-5, the V gene TRBV30; possibly TRBD1 for D (5 bases). This CDR3 has 14 residues. Trimming removed 4 bases from V and 6 bases from J, with 16 bases in between. From germline, CDR1 is GTSNPN and CDR2 SVGIG (reference sequence). The CDR3, as DNA: TGTGCCTGGACCGACAGTATATCAGGTCAGCCCCAGCATTTT. Its translation: CAWTDSISGQPQHF.

The chain recombines TRBV18 with TRBJ2-5; tentative D call: TRBD1 (6 bases). Germline V gene data show CDR1 as KGHSH and CDR2 as LQKENI. CDR3 length: 15 amino acids. V lost 3 bases and J 5 bases, leaving 16 bases between the germline ends. This chain's CDR3 is CASSPPGEGRETQYF. For the CDR3, the DNA is TGTGCCAGCTCACCTCCAGGGGAAGGCCGGGAGACCCAGTACTTC.

The genes are TRBV28 and TRBJ2-3; 11 nucleotides agree with TRBD1. Germline CDR1 MDHEN, CDR2 SYDVKM. V gave up 6 bases and J gave up 6 bases; unmatched junction bases: 5. The CDR3 has 14 residues. CDR3 residues: CASSRTGGLDTQYF. In nucleotides, the CDR3 is TGTGCCAGCAGCAGGACAGGGGGCTTGGATACGCAGTATTTT. Drawing the rest from reference TRBV28 and TRBJ2-3, the complete variable domain is DVKVTQSSRYLVKRTGEKVFLECVQDMDHENMFWYRQDPGLGLRLIYFSYDVKMKEKGDIPEGYSVSREKKERFSLILESASTNQTSMYLCASSRTGGLDTQYFGPGTRLTVL.

The genes are TRBV1 and TRBJ1-1. TRBV1 constitutes a pseudogene. CDR3 size: 17 residues. DNA of the CDR3: TGCGCCAGCAGCCAAGACCGTGGGTCGGTCCGGAACACTGAAGCTTTCTTT. As protein: CASSQDRGSVRNTEAFF.

In its sample, this clone ranks as medium-sized. V and J are TRBV11-3 and TRBJ2-5; weak D call: TRBD2 (6 bases). V shed 5 bases and J shed 5 bases, with 21 bases lying between them. The CDR3 loop spans 16 amino acids. CDR1 and CDR2 from the germline V gene are SGHNT and YENEEA. CDR3 residues: CASSAWTGDQRETQYF. CDR3 sequence (DNA): TGTGCCAGCAGCGCCTGGACGGGGGACCAAAGGGAGACCCAGTACTTC.

There are a few counts of this clone. The chain has TRBV18 and TRBJ2-2; D is unclear. V was shortened by 3 bases and J by 4 bases, with 12 bases between the two germline ends. This CDR3 is 15 amino acids long. Germline lookup yields CDR1 KGHSH and CDR2 LQKENI. Here the CDR3 reads CASSPRTEPTGELFF. In DNA, the CDR3 is TGTGCCAGCTCACCGAGGACGGAACCCACCGGGGAGCTGTTTTTT.

This clone was detected a few times. The chain has TRBV10-3 and TRBJ1-2; TRBD1 agrees at 7 bases. There are 14 residues in the CDR3. Germline V gene sequence: CDR1 ENHRY, CDR2 SYGVKD. V dropped 7 bases and J dropped 2; count of bases not matched to a gene: 7. The CDR3 loop reads CAINGGDRNYGYTF. The CDR3 coding sequence is TGTGCCATCAACGGAGGGGACAGAAACTATGGCTACACCTTC.

The gene calls are TRBV15 and TRBJ2-3; 10 bases match TRBD2. The V segment lost 6 bases and the J segment 4 bases; nucleotides outside the gene matches: 7. Germline V gene data show CDR1 as LNHNV and CDR2 as YYDKDF (reference sequence). The CDR3 is 15 amino acids. The CDR3 spells CATSPGLALSDTQYF. Here the CDR3 DNA reads TGTGCCACCAGTCCGGGACTAGCGCTTTCAGATACGCAGTATTTT.

This clone is deemed medium-sized (0.01 to 0.1%). The J gene is TRBJ1-2, the V gene TRBV11-1; 7 bases agree with TRBD1. This CDR3 region has 14 residues. CDR1 and CDR2 (germline): SGHAT, FQDESV (reference sequence). Unmatched junction bases numbered 14, after V lost 8 bases and J lost 8 bases. Written as DNA, the CDR3 is TGTGCCAGCTGCGGGACAGTTTCTTTTCGCGGCTACACCTTC. Translating gives CASCGTVSFRGYTF.